The clone carrying this TCR beta chain has a count of ten or more. Its antigen is still unknown. This specimen comes from a study of response to subunit inactivated influenza vaccine. Study-level findings and limits: It was the authors' suggestion that each seasonal influenza vaccination recruits few new T cells.

V was cut by 3 bases and J by 1 base, with 10 bases left in between. This CDR3 has 15 residues. TCRdb used MiXCR to reprocess the RT-PCR reads, holding one entry per CDR3 protein. This sample carries some 520,000 distinct CDR3 sequences, approximately 15% of them seen once, and the ten largest clones take less than 4%. The sample in question was CD4+ T cells sorted from PBMCs, obtained around 25 months after vaccination. The sequence came from a man between 50 and 75 years old who received an inactivated influenza vaccine. The chain recombines TRBV12-3 or TRBV12-4 with TRBJ2-1; TRBD2 might be the D (5 bases). CDR3 bases: TGTGCCAGCAGTTTTTACGGAGGTTCCTACAATGAGCAGTTCTTC. Translation gives CASSFYGGSYNEQFF.